These T cell receptor beta chains were read from a single sample in a study of blood T cell repertoires in COVID-19. Only in-frame clones appear in the TCRdb table, and some are missing; sequencing was by immunoSEQ multiplex PCR. In the table there are 150,000 to 200,000 clones, 80% to 90% of which are singletons. Sequencing input: PBMCs or T cells enriched from blood (not recorded which). The receptors shown here come from a woman between 18 and 29 years old who had recovered from COVID-19. Each CDR3 is given with its conserved first and last residue. A D gene is named only where the DNA matches it firmly. Clone sizes are given selectively: once, few, many, or a class where the clone is expanded.

J gene: TRBJ2-7; V gene: TRBV4-2; CDR3 length: 15; D gene: TRBD2; clone size: -; CDR3 DNA: TGTGCCAGCAGCCAGAGTCAGGGACTACTTTCCGAGCAGTACTTC; CDR3 protein: CASSQSQGLLSEQYF
J gene: TRBJ1-5; V gene: TRBV19; CDR3 length: 15; D gene: -; clone size: once; CDR3 DNA: TGTGCCAGTAGTATGAGCAGGAATAGCAATCAGCCCCAGCATTTT; CDR3 protein: CASSMSRNSNQPQHF
J gene: TRBJ2-3; V gene: TRBV12-1; CDR3 length: 12; D gene: -; clone size: -; CDR3 DNA: TGTGCCAGCAGCCCCCGGACAGTATACGAGTATTTT; CDR3 protein: CASSPRTVYEYF
J gene: TRBJ1-5; V gene: TRBV6-2/TRBV6-3; CDR3 length: 15; D gene: TRBD1; clone size: -; CDR3 DNA: TGTGCCAGCAGTTACTCTGGACAGGGCAATCAGCCCCAGCATTTT; CDR3 protein: CASSYSGQGNQPQHF
J gene: TRBJ1-2; V gene: TRBV9; CDR3 length: 13; D gene: TRBD1; clone size: -; CDR3 DNA: TGTGCCAGCGGGAGGACAGGGGTCTATGGCTACACCTTC; CDR3 protein: CASGRTGVYGYTF
J gene: TRBJ1-4; V gene: TRBV4-1; CDR3 length: 14; D gene: TRBD1; clone size: -; CDR3 DNA: TGCGCCAGCAGCCCGGGACAGGTCGGTGAAAAACTGTTTTTT; CDR3 protein: CASSPGQVGEKLFF
J gene: TRBJ1-2; V gene: TRBV10-3; CDR3 length: 14; D gene: -; clone size: -; CDR3 DNA: TGTGCCATCAGTGAACCAGACGCAGGGTTTGGCTACACCTTC; CDR3 protein: CAISEPDAGFGYTF
J gene: TRBJ2-1; V gene: TRBV30; CDR3 length: 12; D gene: TRBD2; clone size: -; CDR3 DNA: TGTGCCTGGAGTGGGAGCGGGAGCTCACATTTCTTC; CDR3 protein: CAWSGSGSSHFF
J gene: TRBJ1-2; V gene: TRBV5-4; CDR3 length: 17; D gene: TRBD1; clone size: few; CDR3 DNA: TGTGCCAGCAGCCCGCCCCTTGGACAGGGGGCTAACTATGGCTACACCTTC; CDR3 protein: CASSPPLGQGANYGYTF
J gene: TRBJ2-5; V gene: TRBV27; CDR3 length: 16; D gene: TRBD2; clone size: -; CDR3 DNA: TGTGCCAGCAGCCCCCTAGCGGGGGGGACTGGGGAGACCCAGTACTTC; CDR3 protein: CASSPLAGGTGETQYF
J gene: TRBJ2-1; V gene: TRBV10-1; CDR3 length: 15; D gene: -; clone size: few; CDR3 DNA: TGCGCCAGCTCAGACAGTACCGCGGCCTACAATGAGCAGTTCTTC; CDR3 protein: CASSDSTAAYNEQFF
J gene: TRBJ2-1; V gene: TRBV11-2; CDR3 length: 16; D gene: TRBD2; clone size: -; CDR3 DNA: TGTGCCAGCAGCTCCCTAGCGGGACGCCGCGGCAATGAGCAGTTCTTC; CDR3 protein: CASSSLAGRRGNEQFF
J gene: TRBJ1-1; V gene: TRBV29-1; CDR3 length: 13; D gene: TRBD1; clone size: -; CDR3 DNA: TGCAGCGTTGAGGGACAGGGCACGGTTGAAGCTTTCTTT; CDR3 protein: CSVEGQGTVEAFF
J gene: TRBJ2-7; V gene: TRBV18; CDR3 length: 13; D gene: -; clone size: once; CDR3 DNA: TGTGCCAGCTCATTAGAACCGTTCTACGAGCAGTACTTC; CDR3 protein: CASSLEPFYEQYF
J gene: TRBJ1-6; V gene: TRBV29-1; CDR3 length: 13; D gene: TRBD1; clone size: few; CDR3 DNA: TGCAGCGCCGGACAGGGGAGGGGTTCACCCCTCCACTTT; CDR3 protein: CSAGQGRGSPLHF
J gene: TRBJ2-3; V gene: TRBV14; CDR3 length: 13; D gene: -; clone size: -; CDR3 DNA: TGTGCCAGCAGCCAAGTGCCGGCAGATACGCAGTATTTT; CDR3 protein: CASSQVPADTQYF
J gene: TRBJ2-7; V gene: TRBV19; CDR3 length: 15; D gene: TRBD2; clone size: -; CDR3 DNA: TGTGCCAGTACCCCCTCCGGGACTAGCTCCTACGAGCAGTACTTC; CDR3 protein: CASTPSGTSSYEQYF
J gene: TRBJ2-5; V gene: TRBV2; CDR3 length: 16; D gene: TRBD2; clone size: -; CDR3 DNA: TGTGCCAGCAGTGATGAGTCCGGGGGGGGTGTTGAGACCCAGTACTTC; CDR3 protein: CASSDESGGGVETQYF
J gene: TRBJ2-2; V gene: TRBV27; CDR3 length: 13; D gene: -; clone size: -; CDR3 DNA: TGTGCCAGCAGTTTATGGTCAGCCGGGGAGCTGTTTTTT; CDR3 protein: CASSLWSAGELFF
J gene: TRBJ2-3; V gene: TRBV7-8; CDR3 length: 17; D gene: TRBD2; clone size: -; CDR3 DNA: TGTGCCAGCACTCCACGGGCTAGCGGGATTAGCACAGATACGCAGTATTTT; CDR3 protein: CASTPRASGISTDTQYF
J gene: TRBJ1-5; V gene: TRBV27; CDR3 length: 14; D gene: -; clone size: -; CDR3 DNA: TGTGCCAGCAGGCCGGGGTCAGGGGATCAGCCCCAGCATTTT; CDR3 protein: CASRPGSGDQPQHF
J gene: TRBJ2-7; V gene: TRBV19; CDR3 length: 13; D gene: TRBD2; clone size: -; CDR3 DNA: TGTGCCAGTAGTCCGCGGGAGGAGGACGAGCAGTACTTC; CDR3 protein: CASSPREEDEQYF
J gene: TRBJ2-1; V gene: TRBV18; CDR3 length: 15; D gene: TRBD2; clone size: -; CDR3 DNA: TGTGCCAGCTCACTACCGGGACTAGCGGACAATGAGCAGTTCTTC; CDR3 protein: CASSLPGLADNEQFF
J gene: TRBJ2-1; V gene: TRBV7-8; CDR3 length: 13; D gene: -; clone size: -; CDR3 DNA: TGTGCCAGCAGCAGGGAGGGGGGTAGTGAGCAGTTCTTC; CDR3 protein: CASSREGGSEQFF
J gene: TRBJ1-1; V gene: TRBV25-1; CDR3 length: 15; D gene: TRBD1; clone size: once; CDR3 DNA: TGTGCCAGCAGTGAATTAGCAGGGGGTAACACTGAAGCTTTCTTT; CDR3 protein: CASSELAGGNTEAFF
J gene: TRBJ1-3; V gene: TRBV29-1; CDR3 length: 13; D gene: -; clone size: once; CDR3 DNA: TGCAGCGTTGACAGGGAAGCTGGAAACACCATATATTTT; CDR3 protein: CSVDREAGNTIYF
J gene: TRBJ1-1; V gene: TRBV6-2/TRBV6-3; CDR3 length: 14; D gene: -; clone size: -; CDR3 DNA: TGTGCCAGCAGTTATCCGCAGGAGAACACTGAAGCTTTCTTT; CDR3 protein: CASSYPQENTEAFF
J gene: TRBJ1-2; V gene: TRBV28; CDR3 length: 16; D gene: -; clone size: -; CDR3 DNA: TGTGCCAGCAGTTCCCCCCAGGACATCCTTAACTATGGCTACACCTTC; CDR3 protein: CASSSPQDILNYGYTF
J gene: TRBJ1-2; V gene: TRBV5-1; CDR3 length: 15; D gene: TRBD1; clone size: -; CDR3 DNA: TGCGCCAGCAGCATATGGACAGGGGAGGCGGAAGGCTACACCTTC; CDR3 protein: CASSIWTGEAEGYTF
J gene: TRBJ1-2; V gene: TRBV28; CDR3 length: 15; D gene: -; clone size: -; CDR3 DNA: TGTGCCAGCAGTACCCCGACAGGCGAAAGGGGTGGCTACACCTTC; CDR3 protein: CASSTPTGERGGYTF
J gene: TRBJ2-3; V gene: TRBV30; CDR3 length: 14; D gene: TRBD2; clone size: -; CDR3 DNA: TGTGCCTGTTCGGGGAAGCGGGAGTTGGATACGCAGTATTTT; CDR3 protein: CACSGKRELDTQYF